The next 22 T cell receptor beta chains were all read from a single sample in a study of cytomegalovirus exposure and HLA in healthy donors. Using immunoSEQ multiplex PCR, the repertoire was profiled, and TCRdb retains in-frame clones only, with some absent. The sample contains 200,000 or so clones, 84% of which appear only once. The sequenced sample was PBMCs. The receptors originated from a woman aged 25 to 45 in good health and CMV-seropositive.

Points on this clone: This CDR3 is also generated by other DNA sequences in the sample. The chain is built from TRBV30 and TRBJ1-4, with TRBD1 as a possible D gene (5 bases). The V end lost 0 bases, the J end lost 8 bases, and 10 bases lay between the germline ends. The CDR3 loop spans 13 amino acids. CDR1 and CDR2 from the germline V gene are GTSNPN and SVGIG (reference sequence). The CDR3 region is CAWSVQGAEKLFF. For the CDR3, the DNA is TGTGCCTGGAGTGTACAAGGGGCCGAAAAACTGTTTTTT.

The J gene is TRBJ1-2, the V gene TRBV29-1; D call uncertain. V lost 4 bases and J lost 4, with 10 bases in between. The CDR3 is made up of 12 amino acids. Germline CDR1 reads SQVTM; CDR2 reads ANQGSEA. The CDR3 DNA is TGCAGCGTTGGGGTGCGGGGCTATGGCTACACCTTC. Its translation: CSVGVRGYGYTF.

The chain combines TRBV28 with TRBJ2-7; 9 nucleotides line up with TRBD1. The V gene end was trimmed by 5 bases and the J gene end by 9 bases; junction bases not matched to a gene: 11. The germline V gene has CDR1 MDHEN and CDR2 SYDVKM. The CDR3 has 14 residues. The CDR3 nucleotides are TGTGCCAGCAGTGGACCGGGACAGGGTGTCCCGCAGTACTTC. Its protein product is CASSGPGQGVPQYF.

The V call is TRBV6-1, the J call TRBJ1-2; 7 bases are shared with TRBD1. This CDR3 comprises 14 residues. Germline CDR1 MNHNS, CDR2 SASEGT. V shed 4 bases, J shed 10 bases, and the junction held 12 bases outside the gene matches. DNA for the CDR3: TGTGCCAGCAGTGCGGCTAGACAGGGTCAAGTCTACACCTTC. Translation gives CASSAARQGQVYTF.

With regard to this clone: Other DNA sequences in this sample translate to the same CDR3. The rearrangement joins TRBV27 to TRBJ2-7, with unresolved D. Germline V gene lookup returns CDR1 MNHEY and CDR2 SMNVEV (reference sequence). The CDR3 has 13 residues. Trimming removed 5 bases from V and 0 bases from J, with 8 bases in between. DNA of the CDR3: TGTGCCAGCAGTGAGAGAGCCTCCTACGAGCAGTACTTC. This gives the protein CASSERASYEQYF.

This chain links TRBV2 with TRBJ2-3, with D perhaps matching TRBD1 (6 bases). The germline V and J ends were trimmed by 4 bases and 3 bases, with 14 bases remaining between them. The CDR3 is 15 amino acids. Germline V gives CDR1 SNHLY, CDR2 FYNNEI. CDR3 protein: CASSGRGSVTDTQYF. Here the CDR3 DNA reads TGTGCCAGCAGTGGAAGGGGGAGCGTAACAGATACGCAGTATTTT. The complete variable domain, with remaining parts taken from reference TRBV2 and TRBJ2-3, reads EPEVTQTPSHQVTQMGQEVILRCVPISNHLYFYWYRQILGQKVEFLVSFYNNEISEKSEIFDDQFSVERPDGSNFTLKIRSTKLEDSAMYFCASSGRGSVTDTQYFGPGTRLTVL.

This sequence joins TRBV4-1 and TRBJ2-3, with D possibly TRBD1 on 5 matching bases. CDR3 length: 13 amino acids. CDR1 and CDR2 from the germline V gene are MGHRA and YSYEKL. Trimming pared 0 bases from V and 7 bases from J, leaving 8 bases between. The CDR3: CASSQDTGYTQYF. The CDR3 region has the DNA TGCGCCAGCAGCCAAGATACAGGTTATACGCAGTATTTT.

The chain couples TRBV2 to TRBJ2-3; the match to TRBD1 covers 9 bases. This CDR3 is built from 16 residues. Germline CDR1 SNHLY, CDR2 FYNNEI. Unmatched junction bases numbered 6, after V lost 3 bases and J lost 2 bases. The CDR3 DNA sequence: TGTGCCAGCAGTGATCGGGACAGGGTTTCCACAGATACGCAGTATTTT. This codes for CASSDRDRVSTDTQYF.

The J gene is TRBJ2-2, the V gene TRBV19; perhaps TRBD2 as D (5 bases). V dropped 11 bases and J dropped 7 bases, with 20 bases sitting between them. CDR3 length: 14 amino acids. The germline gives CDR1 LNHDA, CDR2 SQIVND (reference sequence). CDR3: CASTRTDFSGELFF. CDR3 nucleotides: TGTGCCTCGACCCGGACGGACTTCAGCGGGGAGCTGTTTTTT.

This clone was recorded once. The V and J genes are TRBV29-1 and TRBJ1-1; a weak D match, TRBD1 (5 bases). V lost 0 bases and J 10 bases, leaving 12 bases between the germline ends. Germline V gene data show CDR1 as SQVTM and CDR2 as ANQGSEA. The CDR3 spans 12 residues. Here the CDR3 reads CSVEDSPRGAFF. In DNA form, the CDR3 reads TGCAGCGTTGAAGATTCCCCAAGGGGAGCTTTCTTT.

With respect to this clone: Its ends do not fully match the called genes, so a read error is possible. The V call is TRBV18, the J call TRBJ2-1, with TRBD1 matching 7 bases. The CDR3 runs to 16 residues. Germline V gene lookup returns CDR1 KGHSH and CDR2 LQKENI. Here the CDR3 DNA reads TGTGCCAGCTCACCAGAGACAGGGTCTCCAATCAATCAGCAGTTCTTC. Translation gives CASSPETGSPINQQFF.

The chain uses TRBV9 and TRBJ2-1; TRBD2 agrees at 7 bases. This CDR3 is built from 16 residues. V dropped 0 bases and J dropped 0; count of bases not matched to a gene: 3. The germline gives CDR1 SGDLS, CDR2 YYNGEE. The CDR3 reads CASSVASGGSYNEQFF. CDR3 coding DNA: TGTGCCAGCAGCGTAGCTAGCGGAGGCTCCTACAATGAGCAGTTCTTC.

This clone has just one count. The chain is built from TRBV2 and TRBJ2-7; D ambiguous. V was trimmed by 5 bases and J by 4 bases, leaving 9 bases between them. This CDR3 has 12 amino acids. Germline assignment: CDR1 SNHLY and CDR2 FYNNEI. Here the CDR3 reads CASSMSGYEQYF. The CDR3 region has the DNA TGTGCCAGCAGTATGTCAGGATACGAGCAGTACTTC. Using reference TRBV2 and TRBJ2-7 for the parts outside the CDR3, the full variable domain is EPEVTQTPSHQVTQMGQEVILRCVPISNHLYFYWYRQILGQKVEFLVSFYNNEISEKSEIFDDQFSVERPDGSNFTLKIRSTKLEDSAMYFCASSMSGYEQYFGPGTRLTVT.

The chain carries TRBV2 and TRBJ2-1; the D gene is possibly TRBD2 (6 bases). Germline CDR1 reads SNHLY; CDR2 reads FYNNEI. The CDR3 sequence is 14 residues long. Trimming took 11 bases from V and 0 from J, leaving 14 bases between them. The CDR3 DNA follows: TGTGCCGGGGGGATACACAGCTCCTACAATGAGCAGTTCTTC. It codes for CAGGIHSSYNEQFF.

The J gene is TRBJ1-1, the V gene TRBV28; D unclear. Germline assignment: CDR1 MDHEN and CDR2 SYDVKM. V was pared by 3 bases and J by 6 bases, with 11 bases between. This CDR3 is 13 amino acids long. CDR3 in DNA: TGTGCCAGCAGTTTTACAGCGAGGGCTGAAGCTTTCTTT. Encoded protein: CASSFTARAEAFF.

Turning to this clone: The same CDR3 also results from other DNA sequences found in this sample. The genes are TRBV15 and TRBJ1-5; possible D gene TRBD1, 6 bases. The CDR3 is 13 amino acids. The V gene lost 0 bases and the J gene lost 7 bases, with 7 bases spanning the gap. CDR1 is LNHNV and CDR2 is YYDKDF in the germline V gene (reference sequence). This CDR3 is CATSRDRGQPQHF. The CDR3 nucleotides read TGTGCCACCAGCAGAGACAGGGGCCAGCCCCAGCATTTT. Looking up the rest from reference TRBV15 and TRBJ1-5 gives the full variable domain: DAMVIQNPRYQVTQFGKPVTLSCSQTLNHNVMYWYQQKSSQAPKLLFHYYDKDFNNEADTPDNFQSRRPNTSFCFLDIRSPGLGDTAMYLCATSRDRGQPQHFGDGTRLSIL.

The CDR3 DNA sequence: TGCGCCAGCAGCCAAGCCCAGGGGAGTTCGAACTATGGCTACACCTTC. Its protein product is CASSQAQGSSNYGYTF. This chain uses TRBV4-1 with TRBJ1-2, with D maybe TRBD1 (6 bases). Germline V gene data show CDR1 as MGHRA and CDR2 as YSYEKL. This CDR3 is 16 amino acids long. V shed 1 base and J shed 2 bases, with 14 bases lying between them.

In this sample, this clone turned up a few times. Written as DNA, the CDR3 is TGCGCCAGCAGCTCTCAGGGTGACGGCACTGAAGCTTTCTTT. This translates into CASSSQGDGTEAFF. The chain combines TRBV5-1 with TRBJ1-1; a weak D match, TRBD1 (5 bases). Germline V gene lookup returns CDR1 SGHRS and CDR2 YFSETQ. Deletions cut 3 bases from V and 4 bases from J, with 13 bases between. The CDR3 runs to 14 residues.

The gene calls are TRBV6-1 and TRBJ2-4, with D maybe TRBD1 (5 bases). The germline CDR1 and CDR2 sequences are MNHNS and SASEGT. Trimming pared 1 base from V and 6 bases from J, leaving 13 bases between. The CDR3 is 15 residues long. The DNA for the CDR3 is TGTGCCAGCAGTGAAGGGGTGGGGCGAGGAAACATTCAGTACTTC. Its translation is CASSEGVGRGNIQYF.

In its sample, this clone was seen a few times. The CDR3 protein is CASSLSTTTYEQYF. The CDR3 bases are TGTGCCAGCAGTTTATCGACAACGACCTACGAGCAGTACTTC. The rearrangement uses TRBV27 and TRBJ2-7; D unclear. The V end lost 0 bases, the J end lost 2 bases, and 8 bases lay between the germline ends. The V gene's germline CDR1 is MNHEY and CDR2 SMNVEV (reference sequence). CDR3 length equals 14 residues.

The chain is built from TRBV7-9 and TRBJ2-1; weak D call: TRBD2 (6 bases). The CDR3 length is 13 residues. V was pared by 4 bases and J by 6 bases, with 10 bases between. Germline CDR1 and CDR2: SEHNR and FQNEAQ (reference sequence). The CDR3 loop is CASSSGLINEQFF. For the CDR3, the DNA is TGTGCCAGCAGCTCGGGACTCATCAATGAGCAGTTCTTC.

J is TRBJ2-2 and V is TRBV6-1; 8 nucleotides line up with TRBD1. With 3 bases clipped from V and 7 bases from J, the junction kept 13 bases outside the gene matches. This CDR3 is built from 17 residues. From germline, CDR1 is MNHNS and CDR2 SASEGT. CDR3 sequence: CASSEAFHRGVVGELFF. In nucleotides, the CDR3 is TGTGCCAGCAGTGAGGCCTTTCACAGGGGGGTGGTCGGGGAGCTGTTTTTT.